The 14 T cell receptor beta chains in this list originate from one sample, sequenced in a study of cytomegalovirus exposure and HLA in healthy donors. Some clones are missing from TCRdb's copy, which holds only in-frame ones; the method was immunoSEQ multiplex PCR. Of roughly 70,000 clones in the sample, 96% are singletons; the top ten hold 4.5%. The sequenced sample was PBMCs. The receptors shown here come from a woman aged 18-29 years in good health and CMV-seropositive.

J is TRBJ2-1 and V is TRBV7-3; TRBD2 is a possible D gene (6 bases). The CDR3 runs 14 residues. Germline V CDR1 and CDR2: SGHTA, FQGTGA. Trimming stripped 2 bases from V and 6 bases from J, with 11 bases between. CDR3 protein: CASSLRGYGNEQFF. The CDR3 DNA follows: TGTGCCAGCAGCTTACGGGGGTATGGCAATGAGCAGTTCTTC.

Details on this clone: A read error may produce the germline difference seen at one junction end. The J gene is TRBJ2-1, the V gene TRBV2, with TRBD2 as a possible D gene (5 bases). CDR1 is SNHLY, CDR2 FYNNEI, per germline. The CDR3 totals 13 residues. CDR3 bases: TGTGCCAGCAGCGAAGGTAGCGCGAGCGAGCAGTTCTTC. Its protein is CASSEGSASEQFF.

This chain joins TRBV4-2 and TRBJ2-7, with D possibly matching TRBD2 (5 bases). Trimming took 4 bases from V and 1 from J, leaving 17 bases between them. The germline CDR1 and CDR2 sequences are LGHNA and YNFKEQ. CDR3 length: 16 amino acids. DNA for the CDR3: TGTGCCAGCAGCCGCGAAGATACTAGACTTTCCTACGAGCAGTACTTC. Its protein product is CASSREDTRLSYEQYF.

The chain couples TRBV18 to TRBJ2-1; TRBD2 is a possible D gene (5 bases). CDR1 is KGHSH, CDR2 LQKENI, per germline. There are 13 residues in the CDR3. The ends were cut back, 3 bases at V and 8 bases at J, with 11 bases in the middle. This chain's CDR3 is CASSPEDYHEQFF. The DNA of the CDR3 is TGTGCCAGCTCACCGGAGGATTACCATGAGCAGTTCTTC.

This clone was seen once. The rearrangement links TRBV19 to TRBJ2-7, with 9 bases identical to TRBD1. The CDR3 contains 17 residues. The V and J ends lost 5 bases and 4 bases, in that order; junction bases with no gene match: 15. Germline loops: CDR1 LNHDA, CDR2 SQIVND (reference sequence). The CDR3 region has the DNA TGTGCCAGTAGTCCACTCCAAGGACAGGGGCAATCATACGAGCAGTACTTC. The encoded protein is CASSPLQGQGQSYEQYF.

In its sample, this clone was seen once. The J gene is TRBJ2-1, the V gene TRBV6-4, with 12 positions matching TRBD2. The junction had 2 bases not matched to a gene; V was cut back by 4 bases and J by 4 bases. In germline, CDR1 is MRHNA, CDR2 SNTAGT. The CDR3 is made up of 15 amino acids. CDR3 sequence (DNA): TGTGCCAGCAGTGTCGGGACTAGCGGGTACAATGAGCAGTTCTTC. Translated: CASSVGTSGYNEQFF.

V gene TRBV28 combines with J gene TRBJ1-5; TRBD1 aligns across 7 bases. Trimming took 4 bases from V and 2 from J; bases not matched to a gene: 11. This CDR3 is built from 17 residues. Germline V lookup: CDR1 MDHEN, CDR2 SYDVKM. The CDR3 spells CASSSPTGWEGNQPQHF. The CDR3 nucleotides are TGTGCCAGCAGTTCACCGACAGGGTGGGAAGGCAATCAGCCCCAGCATTTT. The whole variable domain, remainder taken from reference TRBV28 and TRBJ1-5, is DVKVTQSSRYLVKRTGEKVFLECVQDMDHENMFWYRQDPGLGLRLIYFSYDVKMKEKGDIPEGYSVSREKKERFSLILESASTNQTSMYLCASSSPTGWEGNQPQHFGDGTRLSIL.

This chain links TRBV7-6 with TRBJ2-2, with D uncertain. Trimming removed 7 bases at V and 5 bases at J, with 14 bases between. This CDR3 is built from 14 residues. Germline V CDR1 and CDR2: SGHVS, FNYEAQ. CDR3 DNA: TGTGCCAGCAACAGCCAAAGTCATACCGGGGAGCTGTTTTTT. Encoded protein: CASNSQSHTGELFF.

Only one count was recorded for this clone. V usage is TRBV19 and J usage is TRBJ2-3, with D possibly matching TRBD1 (6 bases). Looked up from germline, CDR1 is LNHDA and CDR2 is SQIVND (reference sequence). Trimming shortened V by 8 bases and J by 2 bases, and 17 bases separated the two germline ends. This CDR3 comprises 15 residues. The CDR3 nucleotides read TGTGCCAGTGTCCGGGGAAAGGGGGACACAGATACGCAGTATTTT. Translated, it gives CASVRGKGDTDTQYF.

V is TRBV28 and J is TRBJ2-2; 9 bases map to TRBD1. V was clipped by 2 bases and J by 0 bases; unmatched bases: 4. The CDR3 is 17 amino acids. Germline values: CDR1 MDHEN, CDR2 SYDVKM. The DNA for the CDR3 is TGTGCCAGCAGTTTAGGTGACAGGGGGGCGAACACCGGGGAGCTGTTTTTT. This encodes CASSLGDRGANTGELFF.

The chain uses TRBV27 and TRBJ2-7, with TRBD1 as a possible D gene (5 bases). Per the germline V gene, CDR1 is MNHEY and CDR2 is SMNVEV (reference sequence). V lost 6 bases, J lost 5 bases, and 20 bases lay in between. The CDR3 consists of 15 residues. CDR3 in amino acids: CASSVRVSVSDEQYF. The DNA for the CDR3 is TGTGCCAGCAGCGTCAGGGTGTCTGTGTCGGACGAGCAGTACTTC.

The chain couples TRBV5-1 to TRBJ2-7, with 7 bases matching TRBD2. With 4 bases clipped from V and 6 bases from J, the junction kept 4 bases outside the gene matches. The germline V gene encodes CDR1 SGHRS and CDR2 YFSETQ. This CDR3 comprises 12 residues. The CDR3 nucleotides read TGCGCCAGCAGCGGAGCGGGGAGCGAGCAGTACTTC. It translates to CASSGAGSEQYF.

This sequence joins TRBV5-8 and TRBJ1-1; 7 positions match TRBD1. Germline CDR1 is SGHTS and CDR2 is YDEGEE. CDR3 size: 13 residues. Trimming at V came to 4 bases and at J to 11 bases, leaving 11 bases not matched to a gene. CDR3 sequence reads: CASSHYRGGEAFF. The CDR3 bases are TGTGCCAGCAGCCACTACAGGGGCGGGGAGGCTTTCTTT.

The CDR3: CASSAQGKMAGELFF. CDR3 in DNA: TGTGCCAGCAGTGCACAGGGTAAAATGGCCGGGGAGCTGTTTTTT. The V and J genes are TRBV6-1 and TRBJ2-2; D possibly corresponds to TRBD1 (6 bases). The V end was cut by 4 bases, the J end by 6 bases, with 15 bases between. In germline, CDR1 is MNHNS, CDR2 SASEGT. The CDR3 has 15 amino acids.